The source of this TCR beta chain is a study of untreated major depressive disorder (dated by TCRdb to 2016 to 2019). For the study in its entirety: In this cross-sectional case-control comparison, antidepressant-free major depressive disorder patients and individually matched non-depressed controls were compared on T cell phenotype and TCR repertoire. Differences in Vbeta 5.1, Vbeta 11 and Vbeta 22 usage observed by flow cytometry in the whole cohort were followed up by sequencing. What the work shows at the level of the full study, not this receptor alone: In the sequencing data, TRBV25-01 and TRBV02-01 usage matched the flow-cytometry pattern without reaching statistical significance. Sequencing confirmed higher TRBV05-01 (Vbeta 5.1) usage among CD4+ T cells of depressed patients than controls, with p = 0.040 in a one-tailed test. A comparatively small study sample was produced by the strict matching and exclusion criteria, and the generalizability of findings was thereby limited. The top five TRBV05-01 clones in every sequenced subject were all private clones. For the sequencing comparisons, one-tailed planned tests were applied to only three preselected Vbeta families.

Each depressed patient was pairwise matched to a non-depressed control for sex, age, current smoking status and body mass index. All participants were of European descent. Controls had no current or lifetime mood disorder and scored 5 or less on the Quick Inventory of Depressive Symptoms-Self Report. Major medical conditions, Axis I/II comorbidities, regular medication or illicit drug use, and drinking over 100 g alcohol a week were all grounds for excluding any participant. From each participant, about 32 ml of peripheral blood was collected into EDTA tubes. Using the BD IMag Human CD4 T Lymphocyte Enrichment Set, CD4+ T cells were purified from thawed PBMCs via magnetic negative selection. A purity of 85% to 95% was typically achieved with the CD4+ enrichment method, as confirmed by flow cytometry. A subgroup of about five case-control pairs, selected blind to chemokine receptor expression and flow-cytometric repertoire skewing results, was subjected to TCRbeta sequencing. Every blood sample was taken in the morning at 8:00 a.m., and Ficoll-Hypaque gradient centrifugation was used to isolate PBMCs. PBMCs were gradually cooled to -80 degrees C for cryopreservation and then kept in liquid nitrogen until assay.

Taken from cysteine to phenylalanine, the CDR3 has 15 residues. Solely the CDR3 DNA is kept, with 45 bases framed from the first base. Here V drops 2 bases and J drops 6 bases, and the junction holds 8 bases not matched to any gene. The germline V gene encodes CDR1 SGHTA and CDR2 FQGNSA. The Qiagen DNeasy Blood and Tissue Kit was used to extract total genomic DNA from purified CD4+ T cells. Using immunoSEQ immunosequencing protocols, the TCRbeta CDR3 region, as defined by IMGT, was amplified and sequenced. As for the authors' bioinformatics: Preprocessing of raw sequence data for PCR and sequencing error correction was performed by the immunoSEQ service. The sequence data were loaded into the immunoSEQ Analyzer and then analyzed further using VDJtools v1.0.7. The paired Wilcoxon signed-rank test was used to test differences between patients and controls. TCRdb carries this immuneACCESS record with in-frame sequences only. Its versions omit some clonotypes, under half of them owing to an unresolved V gene in the studies checked, with the rest unexplained. V and J calls and clone size are copied from that table; D and trimming were computed from the DNA. The sample table shows approximately 20,000 clones, and more than 75% are seen once. The ten largest make up 5.1% of the sample.

As to this clone: Its antigen is currently not known. Base qualities are not at hand, and no much larger clone is one base apart.

The TCR sequence derives from a woman in her 30s in good health. The chain joins TRBV7-2 to TRBJ2-7; 9 central bases correspond to TRBD1. Sequences were obtained from CD4+ T cells from PBMCs. The CDR3 protein sequence reads: CASSLTSGQGREQYF. In nucleotide form, the sequence is TGTGCCAGCAGCTTAACTTCGGGACAGGGCCGCGAGCAGTACTTC.